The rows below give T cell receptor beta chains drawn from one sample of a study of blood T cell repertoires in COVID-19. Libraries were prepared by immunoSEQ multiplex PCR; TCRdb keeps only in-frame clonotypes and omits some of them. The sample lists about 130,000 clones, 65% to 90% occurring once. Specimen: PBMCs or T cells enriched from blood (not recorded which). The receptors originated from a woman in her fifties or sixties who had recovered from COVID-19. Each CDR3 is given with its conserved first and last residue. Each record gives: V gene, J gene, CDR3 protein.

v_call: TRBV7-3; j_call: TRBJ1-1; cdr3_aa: CASSIGTGANTEAFF
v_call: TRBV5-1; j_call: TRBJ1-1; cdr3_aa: CASSPGASAKGHTEAFF
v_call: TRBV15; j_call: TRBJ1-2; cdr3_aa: CATSRDLDRPGYTF
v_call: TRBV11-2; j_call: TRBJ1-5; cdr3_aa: CASSLGGINQPQHF
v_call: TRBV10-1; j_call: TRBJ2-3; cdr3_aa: CASSSEDRGQDTQYF
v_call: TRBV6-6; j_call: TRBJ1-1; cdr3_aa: CASSKTGAENTEAFF
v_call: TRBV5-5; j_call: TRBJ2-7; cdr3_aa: CASSSRGDYEQYF
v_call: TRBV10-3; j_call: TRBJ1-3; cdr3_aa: CAISETQGSGNTIYF
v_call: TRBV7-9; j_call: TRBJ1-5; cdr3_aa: CASSQQGYGQPQHF
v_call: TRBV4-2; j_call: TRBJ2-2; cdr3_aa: CASRTGTNTGELFF
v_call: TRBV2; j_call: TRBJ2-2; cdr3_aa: CASSDERTGRYTGELFF
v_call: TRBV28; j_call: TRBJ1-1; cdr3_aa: CASSPPRQGPEAFF
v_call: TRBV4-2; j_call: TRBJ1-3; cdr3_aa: CASSQGDTENTIYF
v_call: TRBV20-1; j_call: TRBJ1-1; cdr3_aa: CSASRQGNTEAFF
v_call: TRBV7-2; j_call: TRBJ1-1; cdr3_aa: CASSSHWREKGTEAFF
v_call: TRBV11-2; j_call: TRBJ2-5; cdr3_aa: CASSLDRQYQETQYF
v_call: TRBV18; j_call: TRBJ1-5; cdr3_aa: CASSSSQGAGNQPQHF
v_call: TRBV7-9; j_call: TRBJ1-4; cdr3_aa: CASSYVTGVLNEKLFF
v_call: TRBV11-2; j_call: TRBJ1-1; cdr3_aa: CASGTGLGTEAFF
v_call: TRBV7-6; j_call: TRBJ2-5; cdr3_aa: CASSLAAFSGGMETQYF
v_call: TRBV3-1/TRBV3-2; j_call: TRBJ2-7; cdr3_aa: CASSLAPGLSAYEQYF
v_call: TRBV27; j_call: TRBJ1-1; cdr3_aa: CASSLSGAGTEAFF
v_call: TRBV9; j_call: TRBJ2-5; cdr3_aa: CASSPDGSGGETQYF
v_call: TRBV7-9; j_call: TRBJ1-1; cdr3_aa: CASSFRVDTEAFF
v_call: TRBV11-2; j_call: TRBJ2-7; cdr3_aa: CASRLWGGSYEQYF
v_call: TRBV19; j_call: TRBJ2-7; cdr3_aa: CASSVGGEQYF
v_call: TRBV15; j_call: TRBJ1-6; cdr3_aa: CATSRDPGENSPLHF
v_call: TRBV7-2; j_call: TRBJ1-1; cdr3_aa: CASSLRQGGEAFF
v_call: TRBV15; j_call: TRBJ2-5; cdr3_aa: CATRLAREETQYF
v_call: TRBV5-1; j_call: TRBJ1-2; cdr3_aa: CASSSGEVYGYTF
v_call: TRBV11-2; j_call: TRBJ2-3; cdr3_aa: CASSTLAGGDTQYF
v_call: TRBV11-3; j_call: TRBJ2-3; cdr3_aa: CASSLLETDTQYF